A selection of T cell receptor beta chains follows, all from one sample in a study of cytomegalovirus exposure and HLA in healthy donors. Measured with immunoSEQ multiplex PCR; TCRdb has only the in-frame clones, and not every one. This table has roughly 89,000 clones, approximately 80% appearing once. Sequencing was performed on PBMCs. The origin of the receptors is a man younger than 30 in good health and CMV-seronegative. CDR3s include the opening cysteine and the closing phenylalanine or tryptophan. Fields, in order: V gene, J gene, D gene, clone size, CDR3 protein, CDR3 DNA. D genes are given only for firm matches. Clone size, where shown, is once, few, many, or a class for clones that have expanded.

v_gene: TRBV6-1
j_gene: TRBJ1-4
d_gene: TRBD1
abundance: -
CDR3aa: CASRSTGREKLFF
CDR3nt: TGTGCCAGCAGATCGACAGGGAGAGAAAAACTGTTTTTT

v_gene: TRBV6-1
j_gene: TRBJ2-1
d_gene: TRBD1
abundance: -
CDR3aa: CASSEQGVSYNEQFF
CDR3nt: TGTGCCAGCAGTGAACAGGGGGTCTCCTACAATGAGCAGTTCTTC

v_gene: TRBV5-1
j_gene: TRBJ1-5
d_gene: TRBD1
abundance: -
CDR3aa: CASSLVGGDRGQGAKFYQPQHF
CDR3nt: TGCGCCAGCAGCTTGGTGGGGGGGGATAGAGGGCAGGGGGCGAAGTTTTATCAGCCCCAGCATTTT

v_gene: TRBV15
j_gene: TRBJ2-3
d_gene: -
abundance: few
CDR3aa: CATSRDLIDTQYF
CDR3nt: TGTGCCACCAGCAGAGATTTAATAGATACGCAGTATTTT

v_gene: TRBV9
j_gene: TRBJ2-3
d_gene: TRBD1
abundance: once
CDR3aa: CASSVGDPGTGGTDTQYF
CDR3nt: TGTGCCAGCAGCGTAGGAGACCCCGGGACAGGGGGAACAGATACGCAGTATTTT

v_gene: TRBV5-8
j_gene: TRBJ1-6
d_gene: -
abundance: -
CDR3aa: CASSPRGGWVSPLHF
CDR3nt: TGTGCCAGCAGCCCGCGGGGGGGGTGGGTATCACCCCTCCACTTT

v_gene: TRBV10-1
j_gene: TRBJ1-2
d_gene: -
abundance: -
CDR3aa: CASSAPQGPSNYGYTF
CDR3nt: TGCGCCAGCAGTGCGCCTCAGGGGCCCTCAAACTATGGCTACACCTTC

v_gene: TRBV27
j_gene: TRBJ1-1
d_gene: -
abundance: -
CDR3aa: CASRQPKRSLNTEAFF
CDR3nt: TGTGCCAGCAGGCAGCCTAAAAGGAGTTTGAACACTGAAGCTTTCTTT

v_gene: TRBV4-1
j_gene: TRBJ1-1
d_gene: TRBD1
abundance: -
CDR3aa: CASSPRTGWESEAFF
CDR3nt: TGCGCCAGCAGCCCCCGGACAGGATGGGAATCTGAAGCTTTCTTT

v_gene: TRBV4-2
j_gene: TRBJ2-1
d_gene: TRBD1
abundance: once
CDR3aa: CASSQALRTGGFSNEQFF
CDR3nt: TGTGCCAGCAGCCAAGCTCTACGGACAGGGGGCTTTAGCAATGAGCAGTTCTTC

v_gene: TRBV18
j_gene: TRBJ2-5
d_gene: -
abundance: few
CDR3aa: CASSPGQETQYF
CDR3nt: TGTGCCAGCTCACCCGGCCAAGAGACCCAGTACTTC

v_gene: TRBV7-2
j_gene: TRBJ2-1
d_gene: TRBD2
abundance: -
CDR3aa: CASSSTSGVSGGQFF
CDR3nt: TGTGCCAGCAGTTCGACTAGCGGGGTGTCGGGGGGGCAGTTCTTC

v_gene: TRBV5-1
j_gene: TRBJ2-7
d_gene: TRBD1
abundance: -
CDR3aa: CASSSQQGREYEQYF
CDR3nt: TGCGCCAGCAGCTCCCAACAGGGGAGAGAGTACGAGCAGTACTTC

v_gene: TRBV5-4
j_gene: TRBJ1-2
d_gene: TRBD1
abundance: -
CDR3aa: CASSRQGKFYGYTF
CDR3nt: TGTGCCAGCAGCCGACAGGGGAAATTCTATGGCTACACCTTC

v_gene: TRBV11-3
j_gene: TRBJ2-7
d_gene: TRBD2
abundance: once
CDR3aa: CASSATSGGNYEQYF
CDR3nt: TGTGCCAGCAGCGCCACTAGCGGGGGCAATTACGAGCAGTACTTC

v_gene: TRBV4-1
j_gene: TRBJ2-2
d_gene: -
abundance: -
CDR3aa: CASSGEWGLGELFF
CDR3nt: TGCGCCAGCAGCGGCGAATGGGGGCTGGGGGAGCTGTTTTTT

v_gene: TRBV4-1
j_gene: TRBJ2-7
d_gene: -
abundance: once
CDR3aa: CASSLTDSHTYEQYF
CDR3nt: TGCGCCAGCAGCCTTACGGACAGTCATACCTACGAGCAGTACTTC

v_gene: TRBV2
j_gene: TRBJ2-7
d_gene: -
abundance: -
CDR3aa: CASTPDTYEQYF
CDR3nt: TGTGCCAGCACCCCGGACACCTACGAGCAGTACTTC

v_gene: TRBV19
j_gene: TRBJ2-2
d_gene: TRBD1
abundance: -
CDR3aa: CASRGQGHSTGELFF
CDR3nt: TGTGCCAGTAGAGGACAGGGGCATAGCACCGGGGAGCTGTTTTTT

v_gene: TRBV7-2
j_gene: TRBJ2-5
d_gene: -
abundance: -
CDR3aa: CASSTYGETQYF
CDR3nt: TGTGCCAGCAGCACTTACGGGGAGACCCAGTACTTC

v_gene: TRBV5-1
j_gene: TRBJ2-2
d_gene: TRBD1
abundance: few
CDR3aa: CASSSWTGNTGELFF
CDR3nt: TGCGCCAGCAGCTCCTGGACAGGCAACACCGGGGAGCTGTTTTTT

v_gene: TRBV28
j_gene: TRBJ1-2
d_gene: TRBD1
abundance: -
CDR3aa: CASSLSDRGSNGYTF
CDR3nt: TGTGCCAGCAGTTTATCGGACAGGGGATCGAATGGCTACACCTTC

v_gene: TRBV12-5
j_gene: TRBJ1-1
d_gene: -
abundance: -
CDR3aa: CASGLDRNTEAFF
CDR3nt: TGTGCTAGTGGCTTGGACAGGAACACTGAAGCTTTCTTT

v_gene: TRBV10-2
j_gene: TRBJ1-1
d_gene: -
abundance: -
CDR3aa: CASSEVLRGTEAFF
CDR3nt: TGCGCCAGCAGTGAGGTCCTTCGGGGCACTGAAGCTTTCTTT

v_gene: TRBV7-9
j_gene: TRBJ1-1
d_gene: -
abundance: -
CDR3aa: CASSLFVQGKGNTEAFF
CDR3nt: TGTGCCAGCAGCTTATTCGTACAGGGAAAGGGTAACACTGAAGCTTTCTTT

v_gene: TRBV7-3
j_gene: TRBJ2-7
d_gene: TRBD1
abundance: few
CDR3aa: CASSPDRDSYEQYF
CDR3nt: TGTGCCAGCAGCCCGGACAGGGACTCCTACGAGCAGTACTTC

v_gene: TRBV9
j_gene: TRBJ2-7
d_gene: TRBD2
abundance: -
CDR3aa: CASSVASGASNPYEQYF
CDR3nt: TGTGCCAGCAGCGTCGCTAGCGGGGCCTCGAACCCCTACGAGCAGTACTTC

v_gene: TRBV9
j_gene: TRBJ2-3
d_gene: -
abundance: few
CDR3aa: CASSVEATDTQYF
CDR3nt: TGTGCCAGCAGCGTAGAAGCCACAGATACGCAGTATTTT

v_gene: TRBV11-3
j_gene: TRBJ2-7
d_gene: -
abundance: -
CDR3aa: CASSLPPSNEQYF
CDR3nt: TGTGCCAGCAGCTTACCCCCGAGCAACGAGCAGTACTTC

v_gene: TRBV13
j_gene: TRBJ2-7
d_gene: TRBD1
abundance: -
CDR3aa: CASSPRGDREPRYEQYF
CDR3nt: TGTGCCAGCAGCCCCCGTGGGGACAGGGAGCCCCGATACGAGCAGTACTTC

v_gene: TRBV10-3
j_gene: TRBJ1-3
d_gene: TRBD1
abundance: -
CDR3aa: CAISETTPGQPGDTIYF
CDR3nt: TGTGCCATCAGCGAAACTACCCCGGGACAGCCAGGAGACACCATATATTTT

v_gene: TRBV6-1
j_gene: TRBJ2-7
d_gene: TRBD1
abundance: few
CDR3aa: CEAGQGVQQYF
CDR3nt: TGTGAAGCCGGACAGGGCGTACAGCAGTACTTC

v_gene: TRBV14
j_gene: TRBJ2-3
d_gene: TRBD2
abundance: once
CDR3aa: CASSQGTSVGTQYF
CDR3nt: TGTGCCAGCAGCCAAGGGACTAGCGTGGGTACGCAGTATTTT

v_gene: TRBV10-1
j_gene: TRBJ2-3
d_gene: TRBD1
abundance: -
CDR3aa: CASSDRKQGLGTQYF
CDR3nt: TGCGCCAGCAGTGATCGAAAACAGGGGTTGGGTACGCAGTATTTT

v_gene: TRBV28
j_gene: TRBJ2-4
d_gene: TRBD1
abundance: -
CDR3aa: CASSLPGTGAINIQYF
CDR3nt: TGTGCCAGCAGTCTACCCGGGACAGGGGCGATCAACATTCAGTACTTC